A selection of T cell receptor beta chains follows, all from one sample in a study of OX40 agonist ivuxolimab in advanced cancers. Some clones are missing from TCRdb's copy, which holds only in-frame ones; the method was immunoSEQ multiplex PCR. This sample has around 100,000 clones, with 75% to 95% found just once. This specimen was CD4+ or CD8+ T cells sorted from blood, taken in a trial of the OX40 agonist ivuxolimab. The source is an adult with an advanced solid tumor such as melanoma, head and neck, liver or kidney cancer. The CDR3 runs from the conserved cysteine through the conserved F or W. The order of the fields is J gene, CDR3 length, V gene, D gene, clone size, CDR3 DNA, CDR3 protein. The D gene is left open where the match is weak. Part of the rows lack a size; the others show once, few, many or a class for expanded clones.

j_call: TRBJ2-2
cdr3_length: 15
v_call: TRBV5-1
d_call: TRBD1
clone_size: few
cdr3_nt: TGCGCCAGCAGCTTGGCCGGGACAGGGACCGGGGAGCTGTTTTTT
cdr3_aa: CASSLAGTGTGELFF

j_call: TRBJ2-3
cdr3_length: 17
v_call: TRBV5-6
d_call: TRBD1
clone_size: NA
cdr3_nt: TGTGCCAGCACACCGGGACAGGGAGAAACTAGCACAGATACGCAGTATTTT
cdr3_aa: CASTPGQGETSTDTQYF

j_call: TRBJ1-5
cdr3_length: 14
v_call: TRBV19
d_call: NA
clone_size: few
cdr3_nt: TGTGCCAGTAGTCTGATTGGGGGAAATCAGCCCCAGCATTTT
cdr3_aa: CASSLIGGNQPQHF

j_call: TRBJ2-3
cdr3_length: 16
v_call: TRBV18
d_call: NA
clone_size: NA
cdr3_nt: TGTGCCAGCTCACGGGAGCCGGGTACTAGCACAGATACGCAGTATTTT
cdr3_aa: CASSREPGTSTDTQYF

j_call: TRBJ2-3
cdr3_length: 16
v_call: TRBV7-9
d_call: TRBD1
clone_size: NA
cdr3_nt: TGTGCCAGCAGCTCCGGACAGGGAGGAGGCACAGATACGCAGTATTTT
cdr3_aa: CASSSGQGGGTDTQYF

j_call: TRBJ2-3
cdr3_length: 14
v_call: TRBV6-4
d_call: NA
clone_size: NA
cdr3_nt: TGTGCCAGCAGCCGAAATGGGGGCACAGATACGCAGTATTTT
cdr3_aa: CASSRNGGTDTQYF

j_call: TRBJ2-1
cdr3_length: 15
v_call: TRBV7-2
d_call: TRBD2
clone_size: once
cdr3_nt: TGTGCCAGCAGCTTACAGGGGACTAGCGGCAATGAGCAGTTCTTC
cdr3_aa: CASSLQGTSGNEQFF

j_call: TRBJ2-1
cdr3_length: 18
v_call: TRBV27
d_call: NA
clone_size: NA
cdr3_nt: TGTGCCAGCAGAATCTTCGGGGGAGGAGGGAGCTCCTACAATGAGCAGTTCTTC
cdr3_aa: CASRIFGGGGSSYNEQFF

j_call: TRBJ2-7
cdr3_length: 13
v_call: TRBV30
d_call: TRBD2
clone_size: NA
cdr3_nt: TGTGCCTGGAGTAGTCGGGAGGGCTACGAGCAGTACTTC
cdr3_aa: CAWSSREGYEQYF

j_call: TRBJ2-2
cdr3_length: 15
v_call: TRBV5-5
d_call: NA
clone_size: NA
cdr3_nt: TGTGCCAGCAGCTCCCGGAGGGCCGGGACCGGGGAGCTGTTTTTT
cdr3_aa: CASSSRRAGTGELFF